The rows below give T cell receptor beta chains drawn from one sample of a study of cytomegalovirus exposure and HLA in healthy donors. TCRdb's copy holds only in-frame clones and misses some; the assay was immunoSEQ multiplex PCR. The sample holds about 89,000 clones, approximately 77% seen once. The source material was PBMCs. These receptors were obtained from a man aged 30 to 45 in good health and CMV-seronegative. CDR3s leave out the opening cysteine and the closing phenylalanine or tryptophan. D genes are given only for firm matches. Some rows have no size entry. The others give once, few or many, or a class for an expanded clone.

j_call: TRBJ1-1
v_call: TRBV6-1
clone_size: NA
d_call: NA
cdr3_aa: ASSEKPRSTEAF

j_call: TRBJ1-2
v_call: TRBV11-2
clone_size: NA
d_call: TRBD1
cdr3_aa: ASSLEGTGKST

j_call: TRBJ2-7
v_call: TRBV19
clone_size: NA
d_call: NA
cdr3_aa: ASRDTSYEQY

j_call: TRBJ1-2
v_call: TRBV5-4
clone_size: NA
d_call: NA
cdr3_aa: ASSIQGSNGYT

j_call: TRBJ2-7
v_call: TRBV6-6
clone_size: few
d_call: NA
cdr3_aa: ASSYDGQTAYEQY

j_call: TRBJ2-1
v_call: TRBV6-1
clone_size: NA
d_call: NA
cdr3_aa: ASSPLGNEQF

j_call: TRBJ2-3
v_call: TRBV9
clone_size: NA
d_call: NA
cdr3_aa: ASSVGGHPTDTQY

j_call: TRBJ1-5
v_call: TRBV19
clone_size: NA
d_call: NA
cdr3_aa: ASSIGGQNVPQH

j_call: TRBJ1-1
v_call: TRBV5-1
clone_size: NA
d_call: TRBD1
cdr3_aa: ASSWTGDREAF

j_call: TRBJ2-7
v_call: TRBV27
clone_size: NA
d_call: NA
cdr3_aa: ASSLSVVGRGYEQY

j_call: TRBJ2-5
v_call: TRBV18
clone_size: NA
d_call: TRBD1
cdr3_aa: ASSPPARGPLTQY

j_call: TRBJ2-1
v_call: TRBV7-7
clone_size: once
d_call: NA
cdr3_aa: ASSLEGGEIYNEQF

j_call: TRBJ1-2
v_call: TRBV6-6
clone_size: NA
d_call: TRBD1
cdr3_aa: ASRVTGVNYGYT

j_call: TRBJ1-1
v_call: TRBV25-1
clone_size: NA
d_call: NA
cdr3_aa: ASSFRGNTEAF

j_call: TRBJ1-4
v_call: TRBV6-6
clone_size: NA
d_call: NA
cdr3_aa: ASSYFQGSTNEKLF

j_call: TRBJ2-5
v_call: TRBV2
clone_size: NA
d_call: TRBD2
cdr3_aa: ASSSRTSGSYQETQY

j_call: TRBJ1-1
v_call: TRBV6-1
clone_size: NA
d_call: TRBD1
cdr3_aa: ASSEDRMNTEAF

j_call: TRBJ1-2
v_call: TRBV27
clone_size: NA
d_call: NA
cdr3_aa: ASYTARGFGYT

j_call: TRBJ1-2
v_call: TRBV19
clone_size: NA
d_call: TRBD1
cdr3_aa: ASSIDPDRVDYGYT

j_call: TRBJ2-7
v_call: TRBV6-5
clone_size: NA
d_call: TRBD1
cdr3_aa: ASKPGQGRTYEQY